This T cell receptor beta chain derives from a study of blood T cell repertoires in COVID-19. Background on the study: The United States, Italy and Spain supplied acute and convalescent COVID-19 samples. Sources were T cells, B-cell-depleted T cells, or PBMCs; the material itself was cDNA or gDNA.

This CDR3 region has 16 residues. Trimming took off 0 bases at V and 6 bases at J, with 16 bases between the two ends. Germline V CDR1 and CDR2: LGHDT, YNNKEL (reference sequence). This clone is a singleton in its sample. Source study methods: For nucleated cells, counts were estimated from reference gene primer amplification. Only in-frame clones appear in the TCRdb table, and some are missing; sequencing was by immunoSEQ multiplex PCR. That table furnishes V, J and clone size, whereas the DNA furnished D and trimming. The data show over 300,000 clones, roughly 82% seen once. This receptor was identified in a woman between 45 and 60 years old with acute or convalescent COVID-19. The chain has TRBV3-1 (or the pseudogene TRBV3-2) and TRBJ2-3; no clear D gene. Material for sequencing was peripheral blood. The CDR3 here is CASSQDLDTFTDTQYF. CDR3 bases: TGTGCCAGCAGCCAAGATCTTGACACCTTCACCGATACGCAGTATTTT.